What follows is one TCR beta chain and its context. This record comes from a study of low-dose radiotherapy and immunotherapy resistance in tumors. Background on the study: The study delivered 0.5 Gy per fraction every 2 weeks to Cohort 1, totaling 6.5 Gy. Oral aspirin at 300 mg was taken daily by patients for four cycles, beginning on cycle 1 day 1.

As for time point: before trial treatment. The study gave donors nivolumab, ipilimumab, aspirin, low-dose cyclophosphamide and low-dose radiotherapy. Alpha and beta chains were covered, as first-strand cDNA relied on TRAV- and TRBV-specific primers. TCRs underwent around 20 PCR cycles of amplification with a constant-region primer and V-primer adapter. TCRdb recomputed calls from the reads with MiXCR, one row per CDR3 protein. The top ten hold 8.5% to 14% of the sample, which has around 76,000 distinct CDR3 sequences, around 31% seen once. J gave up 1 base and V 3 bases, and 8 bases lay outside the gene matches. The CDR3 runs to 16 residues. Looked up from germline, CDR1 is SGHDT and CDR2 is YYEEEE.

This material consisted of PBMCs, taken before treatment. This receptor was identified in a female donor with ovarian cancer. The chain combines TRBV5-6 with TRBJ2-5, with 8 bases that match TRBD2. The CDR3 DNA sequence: TGTGCCAGCAGCTCCTGGGTTGCGGGGGGCCAAGAGACCCAGTACTTC. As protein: CASSSWVAGGQETQYF.